This TCR beta chain was profiled in a study of T cells in localized non-small cell lung cancer. Study results and caveats: The study detected a median about 57 of the top 100 tumor clones in adjacent lung. Longer overall survival associated with higher blood T cell density; shorter survival with higher adjacent-lung clonality.

Between the trimmed V and J ends, which lost 0 bases and 5 bases, there was a span of 8 bases. This CDR3 spans 13 amino acids. Germline V lookup: CDR1 SGHRS, CDR2 YFSETQ. Some clones are missing from TCRdb's copy, which holds only in-frame ones; the method was immunoSEQ multiplex PCR. The repertoire holds about 33,000 clones, about 85% seen once, with 17% in the top ten. Concerning this clone itself: What it binds is unknown.

The chain couples TRBV5-1 to TRBJ1-2; D not resolved. The sequence came from a man aged 35 to 70 with stage III lung adenocarcinoma. The material sequenced was peripheral blood mononuclear cells, taken before any cancer treatment. This CDR3 reads CASSLADGYGYTF. In nucleotides, the CDR3 is TGCGCCAGCAGCTTGGCGGACGGTTATGGCTACACCTTC.